This T cell receptor (beta chain) was sequenced for a study of CD8 T cells in ankylosing spondylitis. A single record per CDR3 protein comes from TCRdb applying MiXCR to the 5' RACE reads. The table includes about 170,000 distinct CDR3 sequences, approximately 20% detected once. This clonotype was detected ten times or more. Germline V gene lookup returns CDR1 SGHDN and CDR2 FVKESK. This CDR3 has 16 residues. V dropped 1 base and J dropped 3 bases, with 16 bases sitting between them. The genes are TRBV14 and TRBJ2-7; D might be TRBD1 (5 bases). The sequenced material came from blood, either unsorted or a sorted T cell fraction (not recorded which). The receptor was isolated from a male donor with ankylosing spondylitis or in good health (not recorded which). CDR3 DNA sequence: TGTGCCAGCAGCCAAGGTATCACAGGAAGACTCTACGAGCAGTACTTC. Protein: CASSQGITGRLYEQYF.